The 17 T cell receptor beta chains below were found in one sample sequenced in a study of CD8+CD57+ T cells in acquired aplastic anemia (dated by TCRdb to 2016 to 2019). Instrument used: Illumina HiSeq 2000. Genomic DNA served as template for TCR beta VDJ combination and CDR3 sequence profiling. TCRdb reworked the public reads: Q25 trimming with fastp, MiXCR clone assembly, productive beta chains retained. Rows are unified per CDR3 protein, each entry keeping the most common DNA and genes. Across this sample there are roughly 150,000 distinct CDR3 sequences, with 35% to 55% seen only once. 1.1% of the sample lies in the top ten. The sequenced sample was sorted CD4+, CD8+, or CD8+CD57+ T cells (not recorded which) from PBMCs. The receptors originated from a human donor in good health.

This clonotype came up many times. The V and J genes are TRBV14 and TRBJ2-6; D perhaps matches TRBD1 (7 bases). V was trimmed by 4 bases and J by 5 bases, leaving 21 bases between them. In germline, CDR1 is SGHDN, CDR2 FVKESK. The CDR3 has 18 amino acids. CDR3 DNA sequence: TGTGCCAGCAGCCTATCCCGCAGCCCAGGGGGGCGGGCCAACGTCCTGACTTTC. Amino acids: CASSLSRSPGGRANVLTF. Full variable domain (rest looked up from reference TRBV14 and TRBJ2-6): EAGVTQFPSHSVIEKGQTVTLRCDPISGHDNLYWYRRVMGKEIKFLLHFVKESKQDESGMPNNRFLAERTGGTYSTLKVQPAELEDSGVYFCASSLSRSPGGRANVLTFGAGSRLTVL.

V gene TRBV20-1 combines with J gene TRBJ2-7; D might be TRBD1 (6 bases). Germline V lookup: CDR1 DFQATT, CDR2 SNEGSKA (reference sequence). V lost 4 bases and J lost 5, with 9 bases in between. This CDR3 is built from 11 residues. CDR3: CSATGVHEQYF. The CDR3, as DNA: TGCAGTGCTACAGGGGTTCACGAGCAGTACTTC.

This chain uses TRBV10-3 with TRBJ2-1; D not certain. Germline values: CDR1 ENHRY, CDR2 SYGVKD. Between the trimmed V and J ends, which lost 6 bases and 4 bases, there was a span of 10 bases. The CDR3 is 13 residues long. The CDR3 protein is CAISELDYNEQFF. DNA of the CDR3: TGTGCCATCAGCGAGCTTGATTACAATGAGCAGTTCTTC.

This clonotype was recorded many times. The chain carries TRBV6-2 or TRBV6-3 and TRBJ2-1; no clear D gene. V lost 0 bases to trimming and J lost 4 bases, with 7 bases between them. Germline V gives CDR1 MNHEY, CDR2 SVGEGT. The CDR3 length is 14 residues. The CDR3 protein is CASSYSRTYNEQFF. CDR3 nucleotides: TGTGCCAGCAGTTACTCTAGAACATACAATGAGCAGTTCTTC.

The table lists this clonotype with many counts. CDR3 DNA: TGTGCCAGCAGGATTCAGGGAAACACCGGGGAGCTGTTTTTT. Residues: CASRIQGNTGELFF. The chain couples TRBV2 to TRBJ2-2; weak D call: TRBD1 (5 bases). The CDR3 totals 14 residues. The V and J ends lost 6 bases and 2 bases respectively, with 10 bases between them. The germline CDR1 and CDR2 sequences are SNHLY and FYNNEI.

This clonotype was observed at least ten times. This chain uses TRBV7-9 with TRBJ1-6; D remains unclear. In germline, CDR1 is SEHNR, CDR2 FQNEAQ (reference sequence). V lost 4 bases, J lost 10 bases, and 11 bases lay in between. The CDR3 sequence is 13 residues long. CDR3: CASSSQVPSPLHF. The CDR3 DNA reads as TGTGCCAGCAGCTCCCAGGTCCCATCACCCCTCCACTTT.

Ten or more counts support this clonotype. The chain is built from TRBV4-2 and TRBJ1-5; TRBD1 is a possible D gene (5 bases). Trimming took 0 bases from V and 7 from J, leaving 10 bases between them. CDR1 LGHNA and CDR2 YNFKEQ come from the germline V gene. This CDR3 contains 14 residues. Here the CDR3 DNA reads TGTGCCAGCAGCCAAGACAGGGCAGAACAGCCCCAGCATTTT. Encoded protein: CASSQDRAEQPQHF.

This clonotype came up many times. The chain carries TRBV12-3 or TRBV12-4 and TRBJ1-6, with D hard to call. The CDR3 spans 14 residues. The V gene lost 1 base and the J gene lost 7 bases, with 8 bases spanning the gap. As DNA, the CDR3 is TGTGCCAGCAGTTTAGGGGTAATAAATTCACCCCTCCACTTT. This gives the protein CASSLGVINSPLHF.

This clonotype has a count of ten or more. V and J are TRBV7-2 and TRBJ2-1; 7 nucleotides agree with TRBD2. Germline CDR1 is SGHTA and CDR2 is FQGNSA. This CDR3 is 14 amino acids long. Unmatched junction bases numbered 7, after V lost 4 bases and J lost 7 bases. CDR3: CASSSSGGGNEQFF. CDR3 nucleotide sequence: TGTGCCAGCAGCTCCTCGGGCGGGGGTAATGAGCAGTTCTTC.

Many counts were recorded for this clonotype. This sequence joins TRBV20-1 and TRBJ1-1; D unresolved. The CDR3 is 14 amino acids. Trimming shortened V by 1 base and J by 1 base, and 10 bases separated the two germline ends. Germline values: CDR1 DFQATT, CDR2 SNEGSKA (reference sequence). DNA for the CDR3: TGCAGTGCTAGAGTGGGTCAGAAGAACACTGAAGCTTTCTTT. It specifies CSARVGQKNTEAFF.

V and J are TRBV10-1 and TRBJ1-5; D not resolved. The CDR3 runs to 14 residues. V was pared by 1 base and J by 14 bases, with 18 bases between. Per the germline V gene, CDR1 is WNHNN and CDR2 is SYGVQD (reference sequence). The CDR3 here is CASSELATSGYEHF. CDR3 in DNA: TGCGCCAGCAGTGAGTTGGCGACTAGCGGCTACGAGCATTTT.

This clonotype was seen many times. The chain carries TRBV19 and TRBJ2-7, with 7 positions matching TRBD1. The CDR3 runs to 14 residues. Looked up from germline, CDR1 is LNHDA and CDR2 is SQIVND (reference sequence). Losses at the gene ends were 8 bases for V and 0 bases for J; bases not matched to a gene: 7. DNA of the CDR3: TGTGCCAGTGCTCCGGGACAGAACTCCTACGAGCAGTACTTC. Translation gives CASAPGQNSYEQYF.

This clonotype was counted once. A junction boundary mismatches the germline segment, possibly from a read error. The chain is built from TRBV20-1 and TRBJ2-1; 7 nucleotides match TRBD1. This CDR3 region has 12 residues. The V gene's germline CDR1 is DFQATT and CDR2 SNEGSKA (reference sequence). CDR3 amino acids: CSARSDRLERFF. In DNA, the CDR3 is TGCAGTGCTAGATCGGACAGGCTTGAGCGGTTCTTC.

Ten or more counts support this clonotype. The CDR3 DNA reads TGTGCCAGTAGTATAGACGGAAGGGGGACTGAAGCTTTCTTT. This encodes CASSIDGRGTEAFF. This chain uses TRBV19 with TRBJ1-1, with D perhaps TRBD1 (6 bases). The CDR3 has 14 amino acids. Trimming stripped 0 bases from V and 5 bases from J, with 10 bases between. The germline V gene has CDR1 LNHDA and CDR2 SQIVND (reference sequence).

This clonotype has just a few counts. The chain couples TRBV27 to TRBJ2-7; 14 bases are a match to TRBD2. This CDR3 comprises 17 residues. The ends lost 0 bases at V and 5 bases at J; junction bases unmatched: 6. CDR1 and CDR2 (germline): MNHEY, SMNVEV (reference sequence). CDR3 bases: TGTGCCAGCAGTTTATCGACTAGCGGGAGGGATGTAAACGAGCAGTACTTC. It is translated as CASSLSTSGRDVNEQYF.

At least ten counts were recorded for this clonotype. V gene TRBV20-1 combines with J gene TRBJ2-3, with D hard to call. V lost 6 bases, J lost 0 bases, and 10 bases lay in between. Germline loops: CDR1 DFQATT, CDR2 SNEGSKA (reference sequence). The CDR3 extends over 13 amino acids. The CDR3 nucleotides read TGCAGTGCGCAGGCCGATAGCACAGATACGCAGTATTTT. Its protein product is CSAQADSTDTQYF.

This clonotype was observed at least ten times. The rearrangement uses TRBV5-1 and TRBJ1-4, with D possibly matching TRBD1 (5 bases). CDR1 and CDR2 (germline): SGHRS, YFSETQ. This CDR3 spans 17 amino acids. Trimming left V 5 bases short and J 3 bases short, with 20 bases between. The CDR3 bases are TGCGCCAGCAGTGCCGGACAAGGCCTTTTGGCTAATGAAAAACTGTTTTTT. Residues: CASSAGQGLLANEKLFF.